This TCR beta chain was sequenced in a study of T cell responses to AZD1222 COVID-19 vaccine. The CDR3 length is 12 residues. Trimming took 3 bases from V and 6 from J, leaving 8 bases between them. Sequenced by immunoSEQ multiplex PCR; TCRdb stores in-frame clones only, minus some. The table shows approximately 18,000 clones, with approximately 80% occurring only once. Material: peripheral blood, obtained 28 days after the second AZD1222 dose. The receptor comes from an adult who received the AZD1222 COVID-19 vaccine. This chain connects TRBV12-3 or TRBV12-4 to TRBJ1-2, with D maybe TRBD1 (5 bases). CDR3: CASSFTGDGYTF. CDR3 nucleotides: TGTGCCAGCAGTTTCACGGGGGATGGCTACACCTTC.